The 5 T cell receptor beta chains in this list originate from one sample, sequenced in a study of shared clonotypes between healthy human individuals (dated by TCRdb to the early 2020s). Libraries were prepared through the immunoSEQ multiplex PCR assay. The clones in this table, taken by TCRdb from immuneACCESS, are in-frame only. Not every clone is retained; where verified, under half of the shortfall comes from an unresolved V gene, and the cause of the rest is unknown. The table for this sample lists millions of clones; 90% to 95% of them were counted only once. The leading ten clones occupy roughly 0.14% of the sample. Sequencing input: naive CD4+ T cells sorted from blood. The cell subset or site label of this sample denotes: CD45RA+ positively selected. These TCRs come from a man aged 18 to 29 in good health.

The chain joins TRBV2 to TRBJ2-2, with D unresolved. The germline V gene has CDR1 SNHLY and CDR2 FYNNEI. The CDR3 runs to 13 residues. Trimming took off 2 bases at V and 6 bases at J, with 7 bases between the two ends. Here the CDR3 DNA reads TGTGCCAGCAGTGAACAGGTCCCCGGGGAGCTGTTTTTT. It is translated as CASSEQVPGELFF.

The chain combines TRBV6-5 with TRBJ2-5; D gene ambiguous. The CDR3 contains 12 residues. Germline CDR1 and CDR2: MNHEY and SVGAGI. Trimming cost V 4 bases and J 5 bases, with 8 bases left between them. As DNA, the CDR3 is TGTGCCAGCAGTTCGATCGGTGAGACCCAGTACTTC. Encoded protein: CASSSIGETQYF.

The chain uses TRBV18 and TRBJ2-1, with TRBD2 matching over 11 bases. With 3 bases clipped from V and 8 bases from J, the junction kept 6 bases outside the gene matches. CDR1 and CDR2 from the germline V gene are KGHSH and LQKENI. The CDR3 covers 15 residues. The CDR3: CASSPTSGRWDEQFF. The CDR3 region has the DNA TGTGCCAGCTCACCCACTAGCGGGAGATGGGATGAGCAGTTCTTC. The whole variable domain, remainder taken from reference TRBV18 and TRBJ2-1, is NAGVMQNPRHLVRRRGQEARLRCSPMKGHSHVYWYRQLPEEGLKFMVYLQKENIIDESGMPKERFSAEFPKEGPSILRIQQVVRGDSAAYFCASSPTSGRWDEQFFGPGTRLTVL.

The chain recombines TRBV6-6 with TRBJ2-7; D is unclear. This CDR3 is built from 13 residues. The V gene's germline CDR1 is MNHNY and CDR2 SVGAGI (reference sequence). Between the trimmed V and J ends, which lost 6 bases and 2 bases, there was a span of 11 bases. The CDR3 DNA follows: TGTGCCAGCAGATTCGCAAGTACCTACGAGCAGTACTTC. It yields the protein CASRFASTYEQYF.

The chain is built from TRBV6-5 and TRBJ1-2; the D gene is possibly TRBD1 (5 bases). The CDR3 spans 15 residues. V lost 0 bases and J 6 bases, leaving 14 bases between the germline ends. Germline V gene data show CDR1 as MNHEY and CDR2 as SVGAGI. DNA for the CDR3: TGTGCCAGCAGTTACTCTAGGTCAGGCAGGGATGGCTACACCTTC. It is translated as CASSYSRSGRDGYTF.